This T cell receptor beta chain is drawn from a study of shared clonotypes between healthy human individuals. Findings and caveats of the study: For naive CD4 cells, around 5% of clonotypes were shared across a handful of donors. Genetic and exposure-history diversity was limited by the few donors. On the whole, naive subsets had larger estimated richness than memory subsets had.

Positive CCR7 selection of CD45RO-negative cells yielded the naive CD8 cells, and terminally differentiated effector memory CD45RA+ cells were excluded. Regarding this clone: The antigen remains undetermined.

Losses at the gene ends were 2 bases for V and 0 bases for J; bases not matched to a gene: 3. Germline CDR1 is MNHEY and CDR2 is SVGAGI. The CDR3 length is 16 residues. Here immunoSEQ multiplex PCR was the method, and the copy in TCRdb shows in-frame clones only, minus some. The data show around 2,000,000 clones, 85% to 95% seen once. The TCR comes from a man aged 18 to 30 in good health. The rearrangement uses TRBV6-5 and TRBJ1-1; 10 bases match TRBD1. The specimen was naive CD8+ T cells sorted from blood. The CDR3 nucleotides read TGTGCCAGCAGTTACAGCGGGACAGGGGTGAACACTGAAGCTTTCTTT. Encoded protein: CASSYSGTGVNTEAFF.